Shown below are 17 T cell receptor beta chains from a single sample sequenced in a study of blood T cell repertoires in COVID-19. TCRdb keeps only in-frame clones here, not all; method: immunoSEQ multiplex PCR. The sample includes some 180,000 clones, roughly 76% of them seen just once. Source material: peripheral blood. The source of these receptors is a woman between 40 and 55 years old with COVID-19, enrolled during active disease.

J is TRBJ2-3 and V is TRBV9; TRBD2 matches at 8 bases. The V gene's germline CDR1 is SGDLS and CDR2 YYNGEE. This CDR3 comprises 15 residues. Trimming at V came to 0 bases and at J to 8 bases, leaving 8 bases not matched to a gene. The chain's CDR3 is CASSVGSSGSSTQYF. The CDR3 nucleotides are TGTGCCAGCAGCGTAGGGTCGAGCGGGAGCTCTACGCAGTATTTT. Full variable domain (missing parts from reference TRBV9 and TRBJ2-3): DSGVTQTPKHLITATGQRVTLRCSPRSGDLSVYWYQQSLDQGLQFLIQYYNGEERAKGNILERFSAQQFPDLHSELNLSSLELGDSALYFCASSVGSSGSSTQYFGPGTRLTVL.

The J gene is TRBJ2-3, the V gene TRBV15; 14 nucleotides agree with TRBD2. Trimming removed 5 bases from V and 0 bases from J; junction bases left unmatched: 7. In germline, CDR1 is LNHNV, CDR2 YYDKDF (reference sequence). CDR3 length equals 18 residues. The CDR3 spells CATSLTSGRVKSTDTQYF. CDR3 nucleotides: TGTGCCACCAGCTTGACTAGCGGGAGGGTAAAAAGCACAGATACGCAGTATTTT.

The chain recombines TRBV18 with TRBJ1-1, with 9 positions matching TRBD1. Germline CDR1 KGHSH, CDR2 LQKENI. Trimming cost V 4 bases and J 0 bases; bases outside gene matches: 9. The CDR3 sequence is 17 residues long. CDR3 nucleotides: TGTGCCAGCTCACAGACAGGGGGGGGGTCCCTGAACACTGAAGCTTTCTTT. Translated: CASSQTGGGSLNTEAFF.

The gene calls are TRBV18 and TRBJ2-7; D possibly corresponds to TRBD2 (6 bases). CDR3 size: 15 residues. The V end was cut by 6 bases, the J end by 3 bases, with 18 bases between. Germline lookup yields CDR1 KGHSH and CDR2 LQKENI. CDR3 nucleotides: TGTGCCAGCTCCCTAAGCGGCCGGGGGAACTACGAGCAGTACTTC. Protein product: CASSLSGRGNYEQYF.

In this sample, this clone turned up once. The chain carries TRBV7-3 and TRBJ2-1; 7 bases map to TRBD2. V lost 5 bases and J lost 0; bases outside the gene matches: 4. There are 15 residues in the CDR3. Per germline, CDR1 SGHTA and CDR2 FQGTGA. The CDR3 nucleotides are TGTGCCAGCAGCCAACTAGCGAGCTCCTACAATGAGCAGTTCTTC. This codes for CASSQLASSYNEQFF.

The chain employs TRBV7-8 and TRBJ2-1; D might be TRBD2 (5 bases). V lost 4 bases to trimming and J lost 6 bases, with 13 bases between them. This CDR3 is built from 14 residues. Germline V lookup: CDR1 SGHVS, CDR2 FQNEAQ. CDR3 sequence reads: CASSSLLGSNEQFF. In nucleotides, the CDR3 is TGTGCCAGCAGCTCTCTACTTGGGAGCAATGAGCAGTTCTTC.

This chain links TRBV4-2 with TRBJ2-3, with 7 positions matching TRBD1. V dropped 4 bases and J dropped 5; count of bases not matched to a gene: 9. Germline CDR1 reads LGHNA; CDR2 reads YNFKEQ. This CDR3 comprises 15 residues. CDR3 protein: CASSRTTGSEDTQYF. DNA of the CDR3: TGTGCCAGCAGCCGAACGACAGGGAGTGAAGATACGCAGTATTTT.

The rearrangement links TRBV3-1 (or the pseudogene TRBV3-2) to TRBJ2-7; D is perhaps TRBD1 (5 bases). V lost 1 base and J 6 bases, leaving 7 bases between the germline ends. Germline V gene lookup returns CDR1 LGHDT and CDR2 YNNKEL (reference sequence). The CDR3 sequence is 12 residues long. The CDR3 is CASSQGRGEQYV. DNA of the CDR3: TGTGCCAGCAGCCAAGGTAGGGGCGAGCAGTACGTC.

The chain employs TRBV21-1 and TRBJ2-5; no check of the table's D call, TRBD2, against the DNA was made. TRBV21-1 corresponds to a pseudogene. The CDR3 spans 16 residues. The CDR3 loop is CASSNGGLPWGETQYF. The CDR3 nucleotides read TGTGCCAGCAGCAATGGAGGACTACCCTGGGGAGAGACCCAGTACTTC.

The rearrangement uses TRBV5-6 and TRBJ2-2; D gene ambiguous. This CDR3 contains 16 residues. Germline CDR1 SGHDT, CDR2 YYEEEE. V gave up 2 bases and J gave up 4 bases, with 15 bases separating them. CDR3 sequence (DNA): TGTGCCAGCAGCTTTTACATGGTGACGGGCACCGGGGAGCTGTTTTTT. This gives the protein CASSFYMVTGTGELFF.

Only one count was recorded for this clone. CDR3 in DNA: TGTGCCAGCAGCCAAGATCCCAATAGCAATCAGCCCCAGCATTTT. As protein: CASSQDPNSNQPQHF. The chain combines TRBV3-1 (or the pseudogene TRBV3-2) with TRBJ1-5; D is unclear. V lost 0 bases to trimming and J lost 0 bases, with 6 bases between them. Per germline, CDR1 LGHDT and CDR2 YNNKEL (reference sequence). The CDR3 extends over 15 amino acids.

J is TRBJ1-2 and V is TRBV24-1; weak D call: TRBD1 (6 bases). Trimming cost V 2 bases and J 5 bases, with 14 bases left between them. Germline values: CDR1 KGHDR, CDR2 SFDVKD. CDR3 size: 15 residues. The CDR3 DNA follows: TGTGCCACCAGTGATTCACAGGGAGCGAGATATGGCTACACCTTC. It yields the protein CATSDSQGARYGYTF.

The chain employs TRBV28 and TRBJ1-2, with a weak D call TRBD1 (5 bases). V lost 7 bases to trimming and J lost 5 bases, with 14 bases between them. Germline V gives CDR1 MDHEN, CDR2 SYDVKM. This CDR3 is 13 amino acids long. CDR3: CASTPGIEYGYTF. The CDR3 DNA is TGTGCCAGCACTCCAGGGATCGAATATGGCTACACCTTC.

This chain joins TRBV28 and TRBJ1-4; 7 nucleotides match TRBD1. J gave up 4 bases and V 5 bases, and 4 bases lay outside the gene matches. The CDR3 is made up of 14 amino acids. The germline V gene has CDR1 MDHEN and CDR2 SYDVKM. This chain's CDR3 is CASSETGYNEKLFF. Here the CDR3 DNA reads TGTGCCAGCAGTGAGACAGGGTATAATGAAAAACTGTTTTTT.

This clone is a singleton in its sample. CDR3 region: CASSLIQRNQPQHF. Here the CDR3 DNA reads TGTGCCAGCAGTTTGATTCAGAGGAATCAGCCCCAGCATTTT. V is TRBV28 and J is TRBJ1-5; D not resolved. CDR1 and CDR2 (germline): MDHEN, SYDVKM. The CDR3 covers 14 residues. Between the trimmed V and J ends, which lost 3 bases and 4 bases, there was a span of 10 bases.

This clone was picked up one time. Other DNA sequences in this sample translate to the same CDR3. The chain uses TRBV14 and TRBJ2-7; weak D call: TRBD2 (6 bases). The germline gives CDR1 SGHDN, CDR2 FVKESK. The CDR3 loop spans 14 amino acids. Trimming took 4 bases from V and 4 from J, leaving 14 bases between them. The CDR3 region has the DNA TGTGCCAGCAGCCCTTCCGCACTAGCTTACGAGCAGTACTTC. This gives the protein CASSPSALAYEQYF.

The chain couples TRBV10-3 to TRBJ1-6; D is uncertain. Germline loops: CDR1 ENHRY, CDR2 SYGVKD. CDR3 length: 14 amino acids. The germline V and J ends were trimmed by 3 bases and 10 bases, with 13 bases remaining between them. The CDR3 protein is CAISEDGGVSPLHF. The CDR3 nucleotides are TGTGCCATCAGTGAAGACGGAGGCGTATCACCCCTCCACTTT.